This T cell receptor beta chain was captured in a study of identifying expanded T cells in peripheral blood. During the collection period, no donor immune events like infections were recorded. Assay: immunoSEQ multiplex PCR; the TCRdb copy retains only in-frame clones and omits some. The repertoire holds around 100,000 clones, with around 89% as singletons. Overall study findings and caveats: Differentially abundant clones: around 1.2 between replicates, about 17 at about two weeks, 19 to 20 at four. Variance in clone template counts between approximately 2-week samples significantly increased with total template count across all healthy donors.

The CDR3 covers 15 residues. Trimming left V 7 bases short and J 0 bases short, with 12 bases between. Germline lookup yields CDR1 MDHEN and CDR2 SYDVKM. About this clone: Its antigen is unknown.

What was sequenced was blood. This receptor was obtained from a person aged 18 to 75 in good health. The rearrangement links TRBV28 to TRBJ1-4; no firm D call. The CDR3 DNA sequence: TGTGCCAGCAACACCTGGACCGCAACTAATGAAAAACTGTTTTTT. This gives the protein CASNTWTATNEKLFF.